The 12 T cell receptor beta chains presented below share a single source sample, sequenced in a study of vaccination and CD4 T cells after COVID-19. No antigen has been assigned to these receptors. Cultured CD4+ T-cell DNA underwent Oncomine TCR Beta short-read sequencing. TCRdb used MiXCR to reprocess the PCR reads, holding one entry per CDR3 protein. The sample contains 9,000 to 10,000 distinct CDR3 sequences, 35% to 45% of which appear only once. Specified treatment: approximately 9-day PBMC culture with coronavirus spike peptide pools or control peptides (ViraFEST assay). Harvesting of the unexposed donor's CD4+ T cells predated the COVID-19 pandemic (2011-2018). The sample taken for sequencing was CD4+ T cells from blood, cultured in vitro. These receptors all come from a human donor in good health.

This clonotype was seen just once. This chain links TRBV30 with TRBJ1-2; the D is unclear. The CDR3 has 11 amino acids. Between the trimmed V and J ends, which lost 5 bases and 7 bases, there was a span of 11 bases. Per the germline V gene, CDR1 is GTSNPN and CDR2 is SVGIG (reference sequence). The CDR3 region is CAWGALVGYTF. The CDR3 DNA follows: TGTGCCTGGGGCGCATTGGTTGGCTACACCTTC.

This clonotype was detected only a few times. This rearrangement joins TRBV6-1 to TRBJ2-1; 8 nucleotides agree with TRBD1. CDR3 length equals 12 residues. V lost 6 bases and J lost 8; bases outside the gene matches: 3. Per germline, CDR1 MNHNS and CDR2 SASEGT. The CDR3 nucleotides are TGTGCCAGCAGGGACAGGGTCTATGAGCAGTTCTTC. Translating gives CASRDRVYEQFF.

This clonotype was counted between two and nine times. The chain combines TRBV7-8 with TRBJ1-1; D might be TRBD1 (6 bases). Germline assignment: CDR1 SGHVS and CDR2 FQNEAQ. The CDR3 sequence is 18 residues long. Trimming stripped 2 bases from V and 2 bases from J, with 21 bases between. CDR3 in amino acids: CASSLITSWGLRNTEAFF. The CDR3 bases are TGTGCCAGCAGCTTAATAACGTCCTGGGGGCTCAGAAACACTGAAGCTTTCTTT.

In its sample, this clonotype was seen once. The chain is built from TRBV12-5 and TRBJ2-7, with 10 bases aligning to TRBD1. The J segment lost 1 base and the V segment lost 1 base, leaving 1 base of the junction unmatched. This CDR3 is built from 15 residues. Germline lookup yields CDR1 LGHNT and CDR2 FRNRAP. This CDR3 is CASGLGTGGSYEQYF. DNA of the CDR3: TGTGCTAGTGGTTTGGGGACAGGGGGATCCTACGAGCAGTACTTC.

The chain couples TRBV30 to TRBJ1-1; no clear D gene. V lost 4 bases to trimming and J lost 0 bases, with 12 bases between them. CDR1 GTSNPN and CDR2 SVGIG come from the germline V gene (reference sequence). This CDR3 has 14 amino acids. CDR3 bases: TGTGCCTGGATCCCAGACAAACTGAACACTGAAGCTTTCTTT. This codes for CAWIPDKLNTEAFF.

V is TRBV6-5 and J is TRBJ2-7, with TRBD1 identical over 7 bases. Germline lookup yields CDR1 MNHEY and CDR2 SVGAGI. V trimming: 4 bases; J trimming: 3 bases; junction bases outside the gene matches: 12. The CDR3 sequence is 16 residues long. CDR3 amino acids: CASSSLPLQGFYEQYF. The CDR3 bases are TGTGCCAGCAGTTCCCTACCATTACAGGGGTTCTACGAGCAGTACTTC.

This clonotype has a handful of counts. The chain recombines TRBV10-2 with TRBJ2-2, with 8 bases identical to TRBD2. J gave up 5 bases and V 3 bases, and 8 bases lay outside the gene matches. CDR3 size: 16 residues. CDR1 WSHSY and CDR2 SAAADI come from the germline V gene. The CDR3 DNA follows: TGCGCCAGCAGTGATCGCGGAGGCGGGAGGACCGGGGAGCTGTTTTTT. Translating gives CASSDRGGGRTGELFF.

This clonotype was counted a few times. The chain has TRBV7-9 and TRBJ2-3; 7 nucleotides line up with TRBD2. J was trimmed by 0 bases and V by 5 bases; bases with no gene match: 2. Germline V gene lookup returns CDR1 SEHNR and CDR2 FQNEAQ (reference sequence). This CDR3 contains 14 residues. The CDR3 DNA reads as TGTGCCAGCAGCATTAGCGGGAGCACAGATACGCAGTATTTT. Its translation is CASSISGSTDTQYF.

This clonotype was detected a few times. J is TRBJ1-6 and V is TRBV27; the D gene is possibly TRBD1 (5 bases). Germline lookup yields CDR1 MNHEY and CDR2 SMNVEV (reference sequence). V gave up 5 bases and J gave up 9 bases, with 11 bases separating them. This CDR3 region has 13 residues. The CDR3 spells CASSPDGGSPLHF. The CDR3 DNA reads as TGTGCCAGCAGTCCCGACGGGGGTTCACCCCTCCACTTT.

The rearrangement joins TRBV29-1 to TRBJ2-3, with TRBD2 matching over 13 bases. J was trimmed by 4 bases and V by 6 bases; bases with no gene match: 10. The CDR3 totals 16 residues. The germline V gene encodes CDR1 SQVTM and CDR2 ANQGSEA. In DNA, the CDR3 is TGCAGCGTCCGCATACTAGCGGGGGGGCCGGCAGATACGCAGTATTTT. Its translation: CSVRILAGGPADTQYF.

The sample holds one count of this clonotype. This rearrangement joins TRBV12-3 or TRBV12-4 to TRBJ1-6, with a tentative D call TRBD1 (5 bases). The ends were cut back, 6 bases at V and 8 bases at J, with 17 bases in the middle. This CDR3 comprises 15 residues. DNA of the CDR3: TGTGCCAGCAGCCGATCCGGGCAGGGAGATTCACCCCTCCACTTT. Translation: CASSRSGQGDSPLHF.

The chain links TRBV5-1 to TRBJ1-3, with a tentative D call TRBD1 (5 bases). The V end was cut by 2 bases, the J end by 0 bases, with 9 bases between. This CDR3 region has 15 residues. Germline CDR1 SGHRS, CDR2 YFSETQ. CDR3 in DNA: TGCGCCAGCAGCTTTACAGGTTACTCTGGAAACACCATATATTTT. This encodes CASSFTGYSGNTIYF.